This T cell receptor beta chain came from a study of technical replicates of blood from a few donors. Clones were read by immunoSEQ multiplex PCR, and TCRdb kept only the in-frame ones, dropping some. The sample yields about 72,000 clones, roughly 96% seen once. Germline CDR1 reads SGDLS; CDR2 reads YYNGEE. This CDR3 comprises 13 residues. The ends lost 6 bases at V and 5 bases at J; junction bases unmatched: 4. This clone came up once. Sequencing used T cells isolated from PBMCs. The clonotype originates from a human donor in good health. The chain has TRBV9 and TRBJ2-5, with TRBD1 identical over 10 bases. CDR3 bases: TGTGCCAGCAACCGGGACAGGGGTGAGACCCAGTACTTC. Encoded protein: CASNRDRGETQYF.